The 25 T cell receptor beta chains presented below share a single source sample, sequenced in a study of cytomegalovirus exposure and HLA in healthy donors. Primers included in the PCR were 60 Vbeta and 13 Jbeta primers. Profiling relied on immunoSEQ multiplex PCR, and the TCRdb table lists in-frame clones only, not all of them. This table has around 140,000 clones, 80% to 85% appearing once. The sequencing input was PBMCs. These receptors were obtained from a woman in her forties or fifties in good health and CMV-seropositive.

V and J are TRBV5-4 and TRBJ2-7; TRBD1 aligns across 7 bases. The ends lost 2 bases at V and 4 bases at J; junction bases unmatched: 3. CDR1 and CDR2 from the germline V gene are SGHNT and YYREEE (reference sequence). The CDR3 runs 13 residues. CDR3 region: CASSLQGRYEQYF. The CDR3 DNA follows: TGTGCCAGCAGCTTACAGGGGCGGTACGAGCAGTACTTC.

This clone was seen more than once but under ten times. The V call is TRBV7-2, the J call TRBJ1-2, with a weak D call TRBD1 (5 bases). CDR1 and CDR2 from the germline V gene are SGHTA and FQGNSA. CDR3 length equals 16 residues. V dropped 5 bases and J dropped 3 bases, with 19 bases sitting between them. CDR3 nucleotides: TGTGCCAGCAGCCGACAAGCCCGGGTAGGGGACTATGGCTACACCTTC. This sequence encodes CASSRQARVGDYGYTF.

The chain uses TRBV6-5 and TRBJ1-2; D remains ambiguous. Germline V gene data show CDR1 as MNHEY and CDR2 as SVGAGI. CDR3 length: 13 amino acids. Trimming cost V 5 bases and J 6 bases, with 13 bases left between them. The CDR3 reads CASSNGWLHGYTF. CDR3 in DNA: TGTGCCAGCAGTAACGGGTGGCTCCATGGCTACACCTTC.

About this clone itself: The junction departs from the called germline gene at one end, perhaps through a read error. The rearrangement links TRBV5-4 to TRBJ2-1, with 8 bases lining up with TRBD1. The germline CDR1 and CDR2 sequences are SGHNT and YYREEE (reference sequence). The CDR3 sequence is 14 residues long. DNA for the CDR3: TGTGCCAGCAACTTGGACAGGGATTACAATGAGCAGTTCTTC. Translation: CASNLDRDYNEQFF. The variable domain in full, completed from reference TRBV5-4 and TRBJ2-1, reads ETGVTQSPTHLIKTRGQQVTLRCSSQSGHNTVSWYQQALGQGPQFIFQYYREEENGRGNFPPRFSGLQFPNYSSELNVNALELDDSALYLCASNLDRDYNEQFFGPGTRLTVL.

As regards this clone: One end of the junction does not line up with germline, which may come from a read error. The genes are TRBV7-9 and TRBJ2-1, with a possible D match to TRBD1 (6 bases). The CDR3 has 15 amino acids. The germline V gene encodes CDR1 SEHNR and CDR2 FQNEAQ (reference sequence). The CDR3, as DNA: TGTTCCAGCAGCCCCCTACCGAGGGGGTACAATGAGCAGTTCTTC. It codes for CSSSPLPRGYNEQFF.

The chain recombines TRBV7-2 with TRBJ1-1; the D gene is possibly TRBD1 (6 bases). Germline lookup yields CDR1 SGHTA and CDR2 FQGNSA. The V gene lost 3 bases and the J gene lost 1 base, with 18 bases spanning the gap. The CDR3 sequence is 17 residues long. The CDR3 here is CASSFSGHSAGNTEAFF. The CDR3 DNA sequence: TGTGCCAGCAGCTTCTCGGGACATTCGGCGGGGAACACTGAAGCTTTCTTT.

The CDR3 loop is CATSRDRQGRNQPQHF. CDR3 DNA sequence: TGTGCCACCAGCAGAGATCGGCAGGGGCGGAATCAGCCCCAGCATTTT. The J gene is TRBJ1-5, the V gene TRBV15; D perhaps matches TRBD1 (6 bases). CDR3 length: 16 residues. Germline V gene lookup returns CDR1 LNHNV and CDR2 YYDKDF (reference sequence). V lost 0 bases, J lost 4 bases, and 13 bases lay in between.

V and J are TRBV28 and TRBJ2-1; 14 nucleotides line up with TRBD2. J lost 12 bases, V lost 3 bases, and 10 bases had no gene match. Germline V gives CDR1 MDHEN, CDR2 SYDVKM. The CDR3 covers 16 residues. The CDR3 spells CASSFSGTSGSLGQFF. CDR3 DNA: TGTGCCAGCAGTTTTTCCGGGACTAGCGGGAGCCTAGGGCAGTTCTTC.

The chain recombines TRBV10-3 with TRBJ1-1, with 8 bases identical to TRBD1. Germline loops: CDR1 ENHRY, CDR2 SYGVKD. This CDR3 has 12 amino acids. V lost 10 bases, J lost 0 bases, and 1 base stayed unmatched. The CDR3 region is CATGQVNTEAFF. Here the CDR3 DNA reads TGTGCCACGGGACAGGTGAACACTGAAGCTTTCTTT.

The chain carries TRBV6-6 and TRBJ2-1, with 8 bases that match TRBD1. CDR3 size: 16 residues. Trimming took 1 base from V and 0 from J; bases not matched to a gene: 2. The germline V gene encodes CDR1 MNHNY and CDR2 SVGAGI (reference sequence). Here the CDR3 reads CASSYFGQGSYNEQFF. CDR3 DNA: TGTGCCAGCAGTTACTTCGGACAGGGCTCCTACAATGAGCAGTTCTTC.

The chain couples TRBV5-6 to TRBJ1-2; D unresolved. This CDR3 comprises 13 residues. Germline V lookup: CDR1 SGHDT, CDR2 YYEEEE. V was trimmed by 2 bases and J by 5 bases, leaving 10 bases between them. The CDR3 bases are TGTGCCAGCAGCTTCAATCCAGATTATGGCTACACCTTC. Protein: CASSFNPDYGYTF.

The chain recombines TRBV29-1 with TRBJ1-4; 8 nucleotides match TRBD1. Germline values: CDR1 SQVTM, CDR2 ANQGSEA. This CDR3 has 13 residues. The junction had 4 bases not matched to a gene; V was cut back by 5 bases and J by 5 bases. The DNA for the CDR3 is TGCAGCGTTTACGGGACAGGAAATGAAAAACTGTTTTTT. Translated, it gives CSVYGTGNEKLFF.

The chain has TRBV6-6 and TRBJ2-7; D might be TRBD1 (5 bases). The CDR3 runs to 13 residues. CDR1 is MNHNY and CDR2 is SVGAGI in the germline V gene (reference sequence). Trimming pared 2 bases from V and 0 bases from J, leaving 5 bases between. Here the CDR3 reads CASSYGASYEQYF. The CDR3, as DNA: TGTGCCAGCAGTTACGGGGCCTCCTACGAGCAGTACTTC.

On this clone itself: One end of the junction does not line up with germline, which may come from a read error. The CDR3 coding sequence is TGTGCTAGCAGCCAGACAGGGCCTCCCTACGAGCAGTACTTC. Translating gives CASSQTGPPYEQYF. The chain couples TRBV7-7 to TRBJ2-7; 7 positions agree with TRBD1. There are 14 residues in the CDR3. From germline, CDR1 is SSHAT and CDR2 FNYEAQ (reference sequence).

This sequence joins TRBV11-2 and TRBJ1-1; D is unresolved. The V end was cut by 3 bases, the J end by 10 bases, with 12 bases between. This CDR3 has 12 amino acids. Germline V gene data show CDR1 as SGHAT and CDR2 as FQNNGV. The CDR3 here is CASSFNRPGAFF. CDR3 in DNA: TGTGCCAGCAGCTTCAATCGCCCGGGAGCTTTCTTT.

In this sample, this clone turned up once. The chain carries TRBV4-1 and TRBJ2-3; 12 bases map to TRBD1. V gave up 4 bases and J gave up 2 bases; unmatched junction bases: 4. There are 16 residues in the CDR3. Germline V gene data show CDR1 as MGHRA and CDR2 as YSYEKL. The CDR3 reads CASSLGTGGNTDTQYF. Written as DNA, the CDR3 is TGCGCCAGCAGCCTCGGGACAGGGGGCAACACAGATACGCAGTATTTT.

The rearrangement uses TRBV5-1 and TRBJ2-1; 7 nucleotides align to TRBD2. CDR3 size: 14 residues. Germline V gene lookup returns CDR1 SGHRS and CDR2 YFSETQ. Germline trimming cut 7 bases from V and 0 bases from J; bases unmatched to any gene: 4. The CDR3 nucleotides read TGCGCCAGCCAAGCGGGACTCTCCTACAATGAGCAGTTCTTC. Translation: CASQAGLSYNEQFF.

This clone was observed a few times. The gene calls are TRBV9 and TRBJ2-1; TRBD2 matches 11 bases. CDR1 and CDR2 (germline): SGDLS, YYNGEE. CDR3 length: 19 residues. Trimming took 8 bases from V and 2 from J; bases not matched to a gene: 18. In DNA form, the CDR3 reads TGTGCCAGACCCCATCCAGTCGGACTAGCGGGTGGAACCTACAATGAGCAGTTCTTC. Its translation: CARPHPVGLAGGTYNEQFF.

This clone was detected only once. The J gene is TRBJ1-4, the V gene TRBV28; 7 bases are a match to TRBD1. Germline V gene sequence: CDR1 MDHEN, CDR2 SYDVKM. This CDR3 is 17 amino acids long. The V segment lost 5 bases and the J segment 0 bases; nucleotides outside the gene matches: 9. The CDR3 nucleotides are TGTGCCAGCAGTCCCACGACAGGGACATCAACTAATGAAAAACTGTTTTTT. It encodes CASSPTTGTSTNEKLFF. Variable domain in full (rest from reference TRBV28 and TRBJ1-4): DVKVTQSSRYLVKRTGEKVFLECVQDMDHENMFWYRQDPGLGLRLIYFSYDVKMKEKGDIPEGYSVSREKKERFSLILESASTNQTSMYLCASSPTTGTSTNEKLFFGSGTQLSVL.

The chain couples TRBV2 to TRBJ1-5; the D gene is possibly TRBD1 (5 bases). Trimming took 3 bases from V and 7 from J, leaving 10 bases between them. Germline CDR1 and CDR2: SNHLY and FYNNEI. The CDR3 loop spans 13 amino acids. The CDR3 is CASSDQGRQPQHF. DNA for the CDR3: TGTGCCAGCAGTGATCAGGGTCGGCAGCCCCAGCATTTT. The variable domain in full, completed from reference TRBV2 and TRBJ1-5, reads EPEVTQTPSHQVTQMGQEVILRCVPISNHLYFYWYRQILGQKVEFLVSFYNNEISEKSEIFDDQFSVERPDGSNFTLKIRSTKLEDSAMYFCASSDQGRQPQHFGDGTRLSIL.

The V and J genes are TRBV7-9 and TRBJ2-5; the match to TRBD2 covers 8 bases. Trimming at V came to 0 bases and at J to 4 bases, leaving 7 bases not matched to a gene. The CDR3 length is 16 residues. From germline, CDR1 is SEHNR and CDR2 FQNEAQ (reference sequence). CDR3 DNA sequence: TGTGCCAGCAGCTTAGCCCCCGGCGGGGGGCTAGAGACCCAGTACTTC. Translating it yields CASSLAPGGGLETQYF.

The chain recombines TRBV11-2 with TRBJ2-7, with 9 bases identical to TRBD2. The CDR3 has 14 amino acids. In germline, CDR1 is SGHAT, CDR2 FQNNGV. V lost 5 bases, J lost 6 bases, and 8 bases stayed unmatched. The CDR3 loop reads CASSQSSGRFEQYF. The CDR3 DNA reads as TGTGCCAGCAGCCAGAGTAGCGGGAGATTCGAGCAGTACTTC.

The rearrangement uses TRBV5-6 and TRBJ2-7, with no clear D. The CDR3 loop spans 12 amino acids. Germline V gene sequence: CDR1 SGHDT, CDR2 YYEEEE. The ends were cut back, 0 bases at V and 4 bases at J, with 5 bases in the middle. The CDR3: CASSLATYEQYF. CDR3 in DNA: TGTGCCAGCAGCTTGGCAACTTACGAGCAGTACTTC.

This rearrangement joins TRBV27 to TRBJ2-7; 7 bases agree with TRBD1. The germline CDR1 and CDR2 sequences are MNHEY and SMNVEV (reference sequence). With 7 bases clipped from V and 2 bases from J, the junction kept 5 bases outside the gene matches. This CDR3 comprises 13 residues. The CDR3 DNA follows: TGTGCCAGCACGACAGGGCGGCCCTACGAGCAGTACTTC. As protein: CASTTGRPYEQYF.

The chain links TRBV7-9 to TRBJ2-3; TRBD2 agrees at 14 bases. Germline V lookup: CDR1 SEHNR, CDR2 FQNEAQ (reference sequence). This CDR3 region has 18 residues. V lost 5 bases and J lost 2; bases outside the gene matches: 9. CDR3 nucleotide sequence: TGTGCCAGCAGCCGGACTAGCGGGGGGCCTAACTTCACAGATACGCAGTATTTT. It translates to CASSRTSGGPNFTDTQYF.